These 20 T cell receptor beta chains originate from one sample sequenced in a study of neoadjuvant anti-PD-1 for oral cavity cancer. Profiled with immunoSEQ multiplex PCR; TCRdb holds only in-frame clones, not every one. The sample consists of under 15,000 clones, around 69% of them appearing once. Material: PBMCs, obtained before nivolumab (anti-PD-1) treatment. The receptors originated from a person aged 35-79 years with oral cavity squamous cell carcinoma.

This clone showed up just once. The chain recombines TRBV5-1 with TRBJ2-3, with TRBD2 matching over 7 bases. The CDR3 consists of 16 residues. V trimming: 2 bases; J trimming: 2 bases; junction bases outside the gene matches: 8. Germline V gives CDR1 SGHRS, CDR2 YFSETQ. CDR3 bases: TGCGCCAGCAGCTTTGGCGGGAGATCCCCCACAGATACGCAGTATTTT. It specifies CASSFGGRSPTDTQYF.

This sequence joins TRBV13 and TRBJ2-1; D is possibly TRBD2 (5 bases). V lost 0 bases to trimming and J lost 3 bases, with 9 bases between them. This CDR3 comprises 15 residues. In germline, CDR1 is PRHDT, CDR2 FYEKMQ (reference sequence). The CDR3 protein is CASSLGSGLYNEQFF. The CDR3 nucleotides read TGTGCCAGCAGCTTAGGAAGCGGACTCTACAATGAGCAGTTCTTC.

The V call is TRBV18, the J call TRBJ1-1; tentatively, D is TRBD1 (5 bases). Trimming took 6 bases from V and 2 from J, leaving 16 bases between them. This CDR3 comprises 15 residues. Germline-derived CDR1 and CDR2 are KGHSH and LQKENI. The CDR3, as DNA: TGTGCCAGCTCCCCCTCTGCCAGGGTCAACACTGAAGCTTTCTTT. This translates into CASSPSARVNTEAFF.

This clone was seen only once. The chain uses TRBV5-8 and TRBJ1-5, with 9 bases lining up with TRBD1. Germline lookup yields CDR1 SGHTS and CDR2 YDEGEE. This CDR3 has 18 residues. Trimming removed 4 bases from V and 2 bases from J; junction bases left unmatched: 13. The CDR3 DNA reads TGTGCCAGCAGCACGCCAAGACAGGGGGTAACGGGCAATCAGCCCCAGCATTTT. This sequence encodes CASSTPRQGVTGNQPQHF.

The rearrangement links TRBV6-5 to TRBJ1-2, with TRBD1 matching over 9 bases. Germline assignment: CDR1 MNHEY and CDR2 SVGAGI. The CDR3 is 15 amino acids. V dropped 6 bases and J dropped 7; count of bases not matched to a gene: 12. The CDR3: CASRLSGTGNFGYTF. CDR3 coding DNA: TGTGCCAGCAGATTATCCGGGACAGGGAATTTTGGCTACACCTTC.

The chain links TRBV4-2 to TRBJ1-2; D may be TRBD1 (5 bases). CDR1 LGHNA and CDR2 YNFKEQ come from the germline V gene. The CDR3 extends over 14 amino acids. The germline V and J ends were trimmed by 6 bases and 8 bases, with 19 bases remaining between them. CDR3 nucleotide sequence: TGTGCCAGCAGTGAGGACAACTCCCCGCGCGGCTACACCTTC. Its translation: CASSEDNSPRGYTF.

J is TRBJ2-7 and V is TRBV11-2; D perhaps matches TRBD1 (6 bases). Germline V CDR1 and CDR2: SGHAT, FQNNGV. Trimming stripped 1 base from V and 4 bases from J, with 11 bases between. The CDR3 totals 14 residues. The DNA of the CDR3 is TGTGCCAGCAGCTTAGCTGCAGGGGCTTACGAGCAGTACTTC. This gives the protein CASSLAAGAYEQYF.

This sequence joins TRBV4-2 and TRBJ1-4; 9 nucleotides match TRBD1. This CDR3 region has 15 residues. The V and J ends lost 4 bases and 8 bases, in that order; junction bases with no gene match: 8. Germline CDR1 and CDR2: LGHNA and YNFKEQ. The CDR3 protein is CASSPTGGGLEKLFF. The CDR3 nucleotides read TGTGCCAGCAGCCCAACAGGGGGCGGTTTGGAAAAACTGTTTTTT.

This rearrangement joins TRBV2 to TRBJ2-1; 14 positions agree with TRBD2. Germline CDR1 reads SNHLY; CDR2 reads FYNNEI. J lost 8 bases, V lost 10 bases, and 7 bases had no gene match. CDR3 length: 14 amino acids. The CDR3 DNA reads as TGTGCCACCGCCGGGACTAGCGGGAGTGATGAGCAGTTCTTC. It yields the protein CATAGTSGSDEQFF. Full variable domain (remainder filled in from reference TRBV2 and TRBJ2-1): EPEVTQTPSHQVTQMGQEVILRCVPISNHLYFYWYRQILGQKVEFLVSFYNNEISEKSEIFDDQFSVERPDGSNFTLKIRSTKLEDSAMYFCATAGTSGSDEQFFGPGTRLTVL.

The chain recombines TRBV7-2 with TRBJ2-7; TRBD1 agrees at 9 bases. Losses at the gene ends were 4 bases for V and 5 bases for J; bases not matched to a gene: 18. Germline V gene sequence: CDR1 SGHTA, CDR2 FQGNSA. The CDR3 has 18 amino acids. The CDR3 here is CASSSHRTGGAQGHEQYF. The CDR3, as DNA: TGTGCCAGCAGCTCCCATCGAACAGGGGGCGCTCAGGGCCACGAGCAGTACTTC.

The V gene is TRBV2, the J gene TRBJ2-4; TRBD1 aligns across 11 bases. Germline-derived CDR1 and CDR2 are SNHLY and FYNNEI. Trimming at V came to 6 bases and at J to 8 bases, leaving 3 bases not matched to a gene. The CDR3 spans 13 residues. CDR3 region: CASRDRGLHIQYF. The CDR3, as DNA: TGTGCCAGCAGGGACAGGGGGCTGCACATTCAGTACTTC.

V and J are TRBV9 and TRBJ1-2; D remains ambiguous. The CDR3 runs to 15 residues. CDR1 is SGDLS, CDR2 YYNGEE, per germline. The V gene lost 2 bases and the J gene lost 8 bases, with 19 bases spanning the gap. CDR3 bases: TGTGCCAGCAGCGTCTCCAATTGGGGTCGCGACGGCTACACCTTC. Its protein product is CASSVSNWGRDGYTF.

This clone was observed a few times. The chain is built from TRBV28 and TRBJ1-1; possibly TRBD1 for D (5 bases). The length of the CDR3 is 12 residues. Germline V lookup: CDR1 MDHEN, CDR2 SYDVKM. The V gene lost 10 bases and the J gene lost 3 bases, with 12 bases spanning the gap. CDR3 region: CATWGGYTEAFF. The CDR3 region has the DNA TGTGCCACCTGGGGGGGATACACTGAAGCTTTCTTT. Using reference TRBV28 and TRBJ1-1 for the parts outside the CDR3, the full variable domain is DVKVTQSSRYLVKRTGEKVFLECVQDMDHENMFWYRQDPGLGLRLIYFSYDVKMKEKGDIPEGYSVSREKKERFSLILESASTNQTSMYLCATWGGYTEAFFGQGTRLTVV.

The rearrangement uses TRBV6-4 and TRBJ2-1; 7 bases line up with TRBD2. This CDR3 is built from 14 residues. Looked up from germline, CDR1 is MRHNA and CDR2 is SNTAGT. The J segment lost 10 bases and the V segment lost 7 bases, leaving 13 bases of the junction unmatched. The DNA for the CDR3 is TGTGCCAGCACCCTAGGGGAGGGGAATGGCGAGCAGTTCTTC. This encodes CASTLGEGNGEQFF.

The V call is TRBV5-4, the J call TRBJ2-3; 14 bases are shared with TRBD2. CDR3 size: 18 residues. Germline trimming cut 4 bases from V and 0 bases from J; bases unmatched to any gene: 7. Germline lookup yields CDR1 SGHNT and CDR2 YYREEE (reference sequence). The CDR3 bases are TGTGCCAGCAGCGGAAGGACTAGCGGGAGGCTTAGCACAGATACGCAGTATTTT. It is translated as CASSGRTSGRLSTDTQYF.

This clone was observed a handful of times. The V gene is TRBV5-6, the J gene TRBJ1-6; 9 bases fit TRBD1. The CDR3 spans 15 residues. J lost 10 bases, V lost 1 base, and 6 bases had no gene match. Germline values: CDR1 SGHDT, CDR2 YYEEEE. CDR3 coding DNA: TGTGCCAGCAGCTTGCGAGGACAGGGGCCCTCACCCCTCCACTTT. Amino acids: CASSLRGQGPSPLHF.

The chain is built from TRBV7-2 and TRBJ2-5; no definite D call. From germline, CDR1 is SGHTA and CDR2 FQGNSA. V lost 5 bases to trimming and J lost 2 bases, with 12 bases between them. The CDR3 length is 14 residues. CDR3 amino acids: CASSIGGSQETQYF. CDR3 nucleotide sequence: TGTGCCAGCAGCATAGGTGGGTCTCAAGAGACCCAGTACTTC.

The rearrangement joins TRBV5-1 to TRBJ2-7, with 11 bases fitting TRBD2. The J segment lost 5 bases and the V segment lost 5 bases, leaving 18 bases of the junction unmatched. The germline V gene encodes CDR1 SGHRS and CDR2 YFSETQ. CDR3 length: 18 amino acids. This CDR3 is CASRPFLAGGPTENEQYF. For the CDR3, the DNA is TGCGCCAGCAGGCCCTTTTTAGCGGGAGGGCCGACAGAAAACGAGCAGTACTTC.

The CDR3 DNA reads as TGTGCCAGCAGCTCCTCCTTGAGCTTCACCGGGGAGCTGTTTTTT. It specifies CASSSSLSFTGELFF. The chain is built from TRBV7-9 and TRBJ2-2; no clear D. CDR3 length: 15 residues. V lost 4 bases and J 4 bases, leaving 13 bases between the germline ends. Germline CDR1 SEHNR, CDR2 FQNEAQ (reference sequence). The whole variable domain, remainder taken from reference TRBV7-9 and TRBJ2-2, is DTGVSQNPRHKITKRGQNVTFRCDPISEHNRLYWYRQTLGQGPEFLTYFQNEAQLEKSRLLSDRFSAERPKGSFSTLEIQRTEQGDSAMYLCASSSSLSFTGELFFGEGSRLTVL.

V usage is TRBV10-3 and J usage is TRBJ2-7; TRBD1 is a possible D gene (5 bases). CDR1 ENHRY and CDR2 SYGVKD come from the germline V gene. The CDR3 consists of 11 residues. V gave up 7 bases and J gave up 1 base, with 5 bases separating them. The CDR3 region is CAIKGSYEQYF. The CDR3 DNA follows: TGTGCCATCAAGGGGTCCTACGAGCAGTACTTC.